This is a list of T cell receptor beta chains from one sample in a study of cytomegalovirus exposure and HLA in healthy donors. Using immunoSEQ multiplex PCR, the repertoire was profiled, and TCRdb retains in-frame clones only, with some absent. The repertoire holds around 72,000 clones, around 76% seen once, with about 6% in the top ten. Sequenced input: PBMCs. Receptors originate from a man aged 50-59 years in good health and CMV-seronegative. Both conserved end residues are part of each CDR3. Each record gives: CDR3 protein, J gene, V gene, clone size, D gene. A D gene is named only where the DNA matches it firmly. Not all rows give a size; the values are once, few, many and, for expanded clones, a class.

CASSLAAGADQPQHF,TRBJ1-5,TRBV5-1,-,-
CASRPTGGIYNEQFF,TRBJ2-1,TRBV5-8,-,TRBD1
CASSLGRGTGANVLTF,TRBJ2-6,TRBV7-9,-,-
CASSRTTSGGQYNEQFF,TRBJ2-1,TRBV7-8,-,TRBD2
CSVETPRGALDTQYF,TRBJ2-3,TRBV29-1,-,TRBD2
CASSSKVGGRTFF,TRBJ1-1,TRBV7-3,-,-
CASSISGGGTDTQYF,TRBJ2-3,TRBV7-3,-,TRBD2
CASSFGQNNSPLHF,TRBJ1-6,TRBV11-2,-,-
CAWSSRVDTEAFF,TRBJ1-1,TRBV30,-,-
CASSSNSGGYYGYTF,TRBJ1-2,TRBV7-3,-,-
CASSSGRWTSGGAGTGELFF,TRBJ2-2,TRBV5-1,-,TRBD2
CASSLEQGAYYEQYF,TRBJ2-7,TRBV18,-,TRBD1
CASSESLGGTNEQFF,TRBJ2-1,TRBV7-2,few,TRBD2
CASSLEGVITEAFF,TRBJ1-1,TRBV7-6,-,-
CASSARAGEGKTGELFF,TRBJ2-2,TRBV5-5,-,TRBD2
CASSPGTFSNQPQHF,TRBJ1-5,TRBV2,-,-
CASSENRSYGYTF,TRBJ1-2,TRBV2,few,-
CSVSGGGDTQYF,TRBJ2-3,TRBV29-1,-,-
CASSPRGSTEAFF,TRBJ1-1,TRBV18,-,-
CAISHTGFDIQYF,TRBJ2-4,TRBV10-3,-,-
CASSFSAGGKQYF,TRBJ2-7,TRBV27,few,TRBD2
CASSEELYSYEQYF,TRBJ2-7,TRBV6-1,-,-
CASSFDGTGYRYGYTF,TRBJ1-2,TRBV27,-,TRBD1
CASSGSTTVAQHF,TRBJ1-5,TRBV2,-,-
CAIADRGRQPQHF,TRBJ1-5,TRBV6-1,-,TRBD1
CASSTNGESQPQHF,TRBJ1-5,TRBV5-1,-,-
CASSLALRGSYEQYF,TRBJ2-7,TRBV7-8,-,-
CASSSDGVRTDTQYF,TRBJ2-3,TRBV5-1,-,-
CASAYGGFMNTEAFF,TRBJ1-1,TRBV18,-,-
CASRGGVHEQFF,TRBJ2-1,TRBV6-5,-,TRBD2